This TCR beta chain was sequenced for a study of cytomegalovirus exposure and HLA in healthy donors. Assay used: immunoSEQ multiplex PCR; TCRdb lists only in-frame clones, some missing. The data contain approximately 210,000 clones, about 86% of them singletons. Germline V gene lookup returns CDR1 LGHNA and CDR2 YSLEER. The CDR3 runs 15 residues. Trimming shortened V by 0 bases and J by 4 bases, and 10 bases separated the two germline ends. Donors came from a validation cohort of over a hundred subjects, distinct from the first 666-subject cohort. The sequenced material came from PBMCs. The V and J genes are TRBV4-3 and TRBJ2-4; no definite D call. This clonotype was sampled from a woman aged 18-29 years in good health and CMV-seronegative. CDR3 sequence (DNA): TGCGCCAGCAGCCAAGATTGGCAACAGAAAAACATTCAGTACTTC. The encoded protein is CASSQDWQQKNIQYF.